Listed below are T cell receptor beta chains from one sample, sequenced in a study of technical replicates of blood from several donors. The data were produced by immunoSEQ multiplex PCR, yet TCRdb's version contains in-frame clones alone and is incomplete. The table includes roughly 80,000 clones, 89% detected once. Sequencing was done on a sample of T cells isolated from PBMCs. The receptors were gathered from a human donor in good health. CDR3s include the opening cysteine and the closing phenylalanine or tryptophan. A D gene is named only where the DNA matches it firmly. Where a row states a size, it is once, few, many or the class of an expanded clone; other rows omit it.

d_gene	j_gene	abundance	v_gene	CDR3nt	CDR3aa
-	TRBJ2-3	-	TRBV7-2	TGTGCCAGCAGCTCGGAGGGGGCTAGCACAGATACGCAGTATTTT	CASSSEGASTDTQYF
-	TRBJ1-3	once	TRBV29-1	TGCAGCGTTGGGAGGTCGAACACCATATATTTT	CSVGRSNTIYF
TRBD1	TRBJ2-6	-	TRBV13	TGTGCCAGCAGCTCCCAATCAGGGGGCAAGTATGGGGCCAACGTCCTGACTTTC	CASSSQSGGKYGANVLTF
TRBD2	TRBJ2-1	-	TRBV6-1	TGTGCCAGCAGCCCAACGTGGACTAGCTACAATGAGCAGTTCTTC	CASSPTWTSYNEQFF
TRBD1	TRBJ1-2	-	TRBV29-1	TGCAGCGTCGGACTATTAGGGCGGGACAGCTTGGGGTATGGCTACACCTTC	CSVGLLGRDSLGYGYTF
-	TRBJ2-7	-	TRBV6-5	TGTGCCAGCAGTTATACTAACGAGCAGTACTTC	CASSYTNEQYF
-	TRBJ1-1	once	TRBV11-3	TGTGCCAGCAGCAACAGGGCCTTCACTGAAGCTTTCTTT	CASSNRAFTEAFF
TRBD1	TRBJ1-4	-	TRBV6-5	TGTGCCAGCAGTCCTCACAGGGGACATAATGAAAAACTGTTTTTT	CASSPHRGHNEKLFF
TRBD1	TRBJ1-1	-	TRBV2	TGTGCCAGCAGCGAAACAGGGGGCAGAGCTGAAGCTTTCTTT	CASSETGGRAEAFF
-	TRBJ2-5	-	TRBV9	TGTGCCAGCAGCGAAGAGGGAGAGACCCAGTACTTC	CASSEEGETQYF